These T cell receptor beta chains were read from a single sample in a study of T cells in Graves' hyperthyroidism and ophthalmopathy. MiXCR, applied by TCRdb to the multiplex PCR reads, yields one record per CDR3 protein. Found here are approximately 400,000 distinct CDR3 sequences, approximately 15% of them singletons; the top ten hold 11%. The material sequenced was blood. The origin of the receptors is a woman in her fifties or sixties with Graves' hyperthyroidism. Both conserved end residues are part of each CDR3. The D gene is left open where the match is weak. Clone size is not always given. Where it is, it says once, few, many or a class for expanded clones.

clone_size: many
d_call: TRBD1
cdr3_length: 15
v_call: TRBV24-1
j_call: TRBJ2-3
cdr3_aa: CATSLDRGGTDTQYF
cdr3_nt: TGTGCCACCAGTCTGGACAGGGGAGGTACAGATACGCAGTATTTT

clone_size: many
d_call: .
cdr3_length: 14
v_call: TRBV2
j_call: TRBJ2-1
cdr3_aa: CAGDSGTGNNEQFF
cdr3_nt: TGTGCCGGAGATTCCGGGACTGGCAACAATGAGCAGTTCTTC

clone_size: many
d_call: .
cdr3_length: 13
v_call: TRBV2
j_call: TRBJ2-4
cdr3_aa: CASRGIAKNIQYF
cdr3_nt: TGTGCCAGCAGGGGAATAGCCAAAAACATTCAGTACTTC

clone_size: few
d_call: .
cdr3_length: 14
v_call: TRBV20-1
j_call: TRBJ2-5
cdr3_aa: CSAMGHGEDETQYF
cdr3_nt: TGCAGTGCTATGGGACACGGGGAGGACGAGACCCAGTACTTC

clone_size: many
d_call: .
cdr3_length: 13
v_call: TRBV24-1
j_call: TRBJ2-1
cdr3_aa: CATSEGNYNEQFF
cdr3_nt: TGTGCCACCAGTGAGGGAAACTACAATGAGCAGTTCTTC

clone_size: few
d_call: TRBD2
cdr3_length: 14
v_call: TRBV19
j_call: TRBJ2-7
cdr3_aa: CASSNGGGAPEQYF
cdr3_nt: TGTGCCAGTAGTAATGGGGGAGGGGCCCCCGAGCAGTACTTC

clone_size: many
d_call: .
cdr3_length: 15
v_call: TRBV28
j_call: TRBJ2-3
cdr3_aa: CASRQPGPLADTQYF
cdr3_nt: TGTGCCAGCAGACAACCGGGACCGCTTGCAGATACGCAGTATTTT

clone_size: .
d_call: TRBD2
cdr3_length: 18
v_call: TRBV11-1
j_call: TRBJ2-1
cdr3_aa: CASSLNWTSGRAYNEQFF
cdr3_nt: TGTGCCAGCAGCTTAAACTGGACTAGCGGGAGGGCCTACAATGAGCAGTTCTTC

clone_size: few
d_call: .
cdr3_length: 15
v_call: TRBV7-2
j_call: TRBJ1-6
cdr3_aa: CASSLRGTGNSPLHF
cdr3_nt: TGTGCCAGCAGCTTGAGGGGGACGGGCAATTCACCCCTCCACTTT

clone_size: many
d_call: .
cdr3_length: 15
v_call: TRBV12-3/TRBV12-4
j_call: TRBJ1-1
cdr3_aa: CASNAEDTLNTEAFF
cdr3_nt: TGTGCCAGCAACGCCGAGGACACCCTGAACACTGAAGCTTTCTTT

clone_size: many
d_call: .
cdr3_length: 13
v_call: TRBV11-2
j_call: TRBJ2-7
cdr3_aa: CASSLVVGGEQYF
cdr3_nt: TGTGCCAGCAGCTTAGTAGTGGGGGGTGAGCAGTACTTC

clone_size: many
d_call: .
cdr3_length: 13
v_call: TRBV29-1
j_call: TRBJ2-5
cdr3_aa: CSVESGPGETQYF
cdr3_nt: TGCAGCGTTGAATCCGGGCCCGGGGAGACCCAGTACTTC

clone_size: many
d_call: TRBD1
cdr3_length: 14
v_call: TRBV11-2
j_call: TRBJ2-5
cdr3_aa: CASSWGDRGETQYF
cdr3_nt: TGTGCCAGCAGCTGGGGGGACAGGGGAGAGACCCAGTACTTC

clone_size: many
d_call: TRBD1
cdr3_length: 16
v_call: TRBV11-2
j_call: TRBJ1-2
cdr3_aa: CASSHGTGGRINGYTF
cdr3_nt: TGTGCCAGCAGCCACGGGACAGGGGGTCGGATTAATGGCTACACCTTC

clone_size: many
d_call: TRBD2
cdr3_length: 15
v_call: TRBV4-2
j_call: TRBJ2-4
cdr3_aa: CASSQDSASGNIQYF
cdr3_nt: TGTGCCAGCAGCCAAGATAGCGCTAGCGGAAACATTCAGTACTTC

clone_size: .
d_call: TRBD2
cdr3_length: 14
v_call: TRBV29-1
j_call: TRBJ2-3
cdr3_aa: CSGRTSGSTDTQYF
cdr3_nt: TGCAGCGGACGGACTAGCGGGAGTACAGATACGCAGTATTTT